Listed here are 26 T cell receptor beta chains from one sample, sequenced in a study of blood T cell repertoires in COVID-19. The protocol was immunoSEQ multiplex PCR, while the TCRdb copy is restricted to in-frame clones and leaves out a portion. The table records fewer than 100,000 clones, approximately 82% of them present only once. The sequenced sample consisted of peripheral blood. These receptors came from a woman aged 45-65 years with acute or convalescent COVID-19.

This clone was observed many times. The chain carries TRBV7-9 and TRBJ1-5; 9 positions match TRBD1. There are 14 residues in the CDR3. The germline V gene has CDR1 SEHNR and CDR2 FQNEAQ (reference sequence). After removal of 0 bases from V and 7 bases from J, the junction contained 1 base not matched to a gene. CDR3 region: CASSLATGGQPQHF. As DNA, the CDR3 is TGTGCCAGCAGCTTAGCGACAGGGGGACAGCCCCAGCATTTT. The full variable domain, rest sourced from reference TRBV7-9 and TRBJ1-5, is DTGVSQNPRHKITKRGQNVTFRCDPISEHNRLYWYRQTLGQGPEFLTYFQNEAQLEKSRLLSDRFSAERPKGSFSTLEIQRTEQGDSAMYLCASSLATGGQPQHFGDGTRLSIL.

V usage is TRBV5-1 and J usage is TRBJ2-7; 14 bases line up with TRBD2. Germline values: CDR1 SGHRS, CDR2 YFSETQ. The length of the CDR3 is 15 residues. The ends lost 4 bases at V and 7 bases at J; junction bases unmatched: 7. CDR3 coding DNA: TGCGCCAGCAGCATGGGACTAGCGGGAGAACCTGAGCAGTACTTC. Residues: CASSMGLAGEPEQYF. Based on the CDR3 plus reference TRBV5-1 and TRBJ2-7, the full variable domain is KAGVTQTPRYLIKTRGQQVTLSCSPISGHRSVSWYQQTPGQGLQFLFEYFSETQRNKGNFPGRFSGRQFSNSRSEMNVSTLELGDSALYLCASSMGLAGEPEQYFGPGTRLTVT.

The chain uses TRBV7-2 and TRBJ2-1, with D maybe TRBD1 (5 bases). This CDR3 spans 16 amino acids. CDR1 is SGHTA and CDR2 is FQGNSA in the germline V gene. The germline V and J ends were trimmed by 4 bases and 0 bases, with 13 bases remaining between them. In nucleotides, the CDR3 is TGTGCCAGCAGCTCCCTAGGGGTAAACTCCTACAATGAGCAGTTCTTC. This sequence encodes CASSSLGVNSYNEQFF.

This chain connects TRBV24-1 to TRBJ2-7; tentatively, D is TRBD1 (6 bases). This CDR3 comprises 15 residues. The germline V gene encodes CDR1 KGHDR and CDR2 SFDVKD. V was clipped by 5 bases and J by 4 bases, with 17 bases between them. CDR3 DNA: TGTGCCACCAGTGGGGTAGAGACAGGAACATACGAGCAGTACTTC. This translates into CATSGVETGTYEQYF.

The V and J genes are TRBV28 and TRBJ1-3; a possible D gene is TRBD1 (6 bases). The CDR3 contains 14 residues. With 5 bases removed from V and 0 bases from J, the gap between germline ends came to 8 bases. The germline CDR1 and CDR2 sequences are MDHEN and SYDVKM. CDR3 DNA: TGTGCCAGCAGTGTAGGGGGCTCTGGAAACACCATATATTTT. It translates to CASSVGGSGNTIYF.

The chain is built from TRBV18 and TRBJ1-1; 8 bases fit TRBD1. The germline V gene has CDR1 KGHSH and CDR2 LQKENI. The CDR3 has 15 residues. Germline trimming cut 4 bases from V and 3 bases from J; bases unmatched to any gene: 7. CDR3 in amino acids: CASSLGQGSYTEAFF. In nucleotides, the CDR3 is TGTGCCAGCTCACTAGGACAGGGATCGTACACTGAAGCTTTCTTT.

This clone was counted a few times. The rearrangement links TRBV19 to TRBJ1-1, with TRBD1 matching 9 bases. This CDR3 comprises 13 residues. CDR1 is LNHDA, CDR2 SQIVND, per germline (reference sequence). The V segment lost 8 bases and the J segment 3 bases; nucleotides outside the gene matches: 4. The CDR3 reads CASEGQGYTEAFF. The CDR3 DNA is TGTGCCAGTGAGGGACAGGGCTACACTGAAGCTTTCTTT.

CDR3 sequence reads: CASSYATGVYEQYF. Here the CDR3 DNA reads TGTGCCAGCAGTTACGCCACGGGGGTCTACGAGCAGTACTTC. This chain links TRBV6-5 with TRBJ2-7, with D tentatively TRBD2 (6 bases). The germline CDR1 and CDR2 sequences are MNHEY and SVGAGI. This CDR3 is built from 14 residues. Between the trimmed V and J ends, which lost 2 bases and 3 bases, there was a span of 11 bases.

The chain is built from TRBV25-1 and TRBJ2-7; the D is unclear. Trimming removed 5 bases at V and 2 bases at J, with 10 bases between. The germline V gene has CDR1 MGHDK and CDR2 SYGVNS. The CDR3 is 13 amino acids. The CDR3 DNA follows: TGTGCCAGCAGTCCGGCAGGAACCTACGAGCAGTACTTC. It is translated as CASSPAGTYEQYF.

The chain employs TRBV27 and TRBJ1-4; D is perhaps TRBD1 (6 bases). The CDR3 totals 16 residues. Between the trimmed V and J ends, which lost 4 bases and 7 bases, there was a span of 19 bases. Germline V gene sequence: CDR1 MNHEY, CDR2 SMNVEV (reference sequence). The CDR3 DNA follows: TGTGCCAGCAGTTCCTACAGGGCGGCCGATGGTGAAAAACTGTTTTTT. Encoded protein: CASSSYRAADGEKLFF.

The V call is TRBV3-1 (or the pseudogene TRBV3-2), the J call TRBJ1-2; D perhaps matches TRBD1 (5 bases). Germline lookup yields CDR1 LGHDT and CDR2 YNNKEL (reference sequence). The CDR3 is 14 residues long. V was cut by 1 base and J by 4 bases, with 10 bases left in between. CDR3 in DNA: TGTGCCAGCAGCCAAGCTGACAGCCTCTATGGCTACACCTTC. It codes for CASSQADSLYGYTF.

Turning to this clone: Relative to the germline gene, one junction end is altered; a read error may explain this. The chain recombines TRBV3-1 (or the pseudogene TRBV3-2) with TRBJ2-1, with D maybe TRBD2 (5 bases). This CDR3 has 11 amino acids. The germline gives CDR1 LGHDT, CDR2 YNNKEL (reference sequence). CDR3 DNA sequence: TGTGCCAGCAGCCAAGACGGATTCGGGATCTTC. It translates to CASSQDGFGIF.

V usage is TRBV2 and J usage is TRBJ2-1; D unclear. V was pared by 7 bases and J by 8 bases, with 15 bases between. This CDR3 is built from 13 residues. Germline loops: CDR1 SNHLY, CDR2 FYNNEI. CDR3 sequence reads: CASTLDDRYEQFF. Here the CDR3 DNA reads TGTGCCAGCACTCTAGACGATCGCTATGAGCAGTTCTTC.

J is TRBJ1-6 and V is TRBV7-8; 7 bases agree with TRBD1. The CDR3 has 15 residues. The V gene's germline CDR1 is SGHVS and CDR2 FQNEAQ. With V trimmed by 4 bases and J by 5 bases, 5 bases remained unmatched. The CDR3 is CASSSSGTDNSPLHF. CDR3 coding DNA: TGTGCCAGCAGCTCTAGTGGGACAGATAATTCACCCCTCCACTTT. Using reference TRBV7-8 and TRBJ1-6 for the parts outside the CDR3, the full variable domain is GAGVSQSPRYKVAKRGQDVALRCDPISGHVSLFWYQQALGQGPEFLTYFQNEAQLDKSGLPSDRFFAERPEGSVSTLKIQRTQQEDSAVYLCASSSSGTDNSPLHFGNGTRLTVT.

The chain recombines TRBV28 with TRBJ2-1; 12 bases are shared with TRBD1. Germline-derived CDR1 and CDR2 are MDHEN and SYDVKM. V was clipped by 5 bases and J by 7 bases; unmatched bases: 9. This CDR3 has 16 residues. The CDR3 is CASSPHWGQGANEQFF. The CDR3 region has the DNA TGTGCCAGCAGTCCCCACTGGGGACAGGGGGCTAATGAGCAGTTCTTC.

The genes are TRBV6-4 and TRBJ2-5; 7 bases are shared with TRBD2. The CDR3 extends over 12 amino acids. Trimming cost V 11 bases and J 4 bases; bases outside gene matches: 7. CDR1 is MRHNA, CDR2 SNTAGT, per germline. The CDR3 region is CAVDGRRETQYF. The CDR3 bases are TGTGCCGTGGACGGGAGGAGAGAGACCCAGTACTTC.

The table lists this clone with a count of one. The chain links TRBV4-1 to TRBJ2-7; 10 bases map to TRBD1. Germline CDR1 reads MGHRA; CDR2 reads YSYEKL. CDR3 length equals 13 residues. Germline trimming cut 4 bases from V and 3 bases from J; bases unmatched to any gene: 0. The CDR3 DNA sequence: TGCGCCAGCAGCCGGGACAGGGGCTACGAGCAGTACTTC. Translating it yields CASSRDRGYEQYF.

The CDR3 loop reads CASSFRGNTIYF. The DNA of the CDR3 is TGTGCCAGCAGTTTCCGGGGAAACACCATATATTTT. The V call is TRBV6-2 or TRBV6-3, the J call TRBJ1-3; no reliable D call. V lost 4 bases and J 4 bases, leaving 5 bases between the germline ends. The CDR3 length is 12 residues. Germline values: CDR1 MNHEY, CDR2 SVGEGT.

The sample holds a few counts of this clone. This chain connects TRBV3-1 (or the pseudogene TRBV3-2) to TRBJ2-1; 15 bases align to TRBD2. CDR3 length equals 15 residues. Losses at the gene ends were 4 bases for V and 9 bases for J; bases not matched to a gene: 4. Germline V lookup: CDR1 LGHDT, CDR2 YNNKEL (reference sequence). The CDR3 bases are TGTGCCAGCAGCCTTGGACTAGCGGGGGGGCTTGAGCAGTTCTTC. This encodes CASSLGLAGGLEQFF.

As concerns this clone: The junction departs from germline at one end; a sequencing error may be responsible. This sequence joins TRBV5-1 and TRBJ2-7; 9 nucleotides agree with TRBD1. CDR1 is SGHRS, CDR2 YFSETQ, per germline. The CDR3 sequence is 17 residues long. In nucleotides, the CDR3 is TGCGCCAGCAGCCTACTGGGACAGGGAACCGGTATGGCGAGCAGGGACTTC. This sequence encodes CASSLLGQGTGMASRDF.

The chain joins TRBV3-1 (or the pseudogene TRBV3-2) to TRBJ1-4; possible D gene TRBD1, 6 bases. The length of the CDR3 is 15 residues. From germline, CDR1 is LGHDT and CDR2 YNNKEL (reference sequence). Trimming took 1 base from V and 7 from J, leaving 13 bases between them. CDR3 sequence: CASSQGGQIFEKLFF. The CDR3 bases are TGTGCCAGCAGCCAAGGGGGGCAGATTTTTGAAAAACTGTTTTTT.

This chain's CDR3 is CASSIVGGQGSGYTF. The CDR3 nucleotides read TGTGCCAGTAGTATTGTTGGGGGACAGGGCTCTGGCTACACCTTC. The rearrangement joins TRBV19 to TRBJ1-2, with 9 bases lining up with TRBD1. From germline, CDR1 is LNHDA and CDR2 SQIVND (reference sequence). The V gene end was trimmed by 3 bases and the J gene end by 7 bases; junction bases not matched to a gene: 9. The CDR3 is 15 amino acids. Complete variable domain (other parts from reference TRBV19 and TRBJ1-2): DGGITQSPKYLFRKEGQNVTLSCEQNLNHDAMYWYRQDPGQGLRLIYYSQIVNDFQKGDIAEGYSVSREKKESFPLTVTSAQKNPTAFYLCASSIVGGQGSGYTFGSGTRLTVV.

This sequence joins TRBV14 and TRBJ1-1; D not certain. The CDR3 has 16 amino acids. V was cut by 2 bases and J by 2 bases, with 15 bases left in between. From germline, CDR1 is SGHDN and CDR2 FVKESK. This CDR3 is CASSQYGRTFNTEAFF. Here the CDR3 DNA reads TGTGCCAGCAGCCAATATGGACGGACTTTTAACACTGAAGCTTTCTTT.

This rearrangement joins TRBV19 to TRBJ2-3; perhaps TRBD1 as D (5 bases). V lost 3 bases, J lost 4 bases, and 11 bases lay in between. Looked up from germline, CDR1 is LNHDA and CDR2 is SQIVND (reference sequence). CDR3 length equals 14 residues. CDR3 region: CASSIRQSADTQYF. As DNA, the CDR3 is TGTGCCAGTAGTATCCGACAGTCGGCAGATACGCAGTATTTT.

This clone turned up a few times. This rearrangement joins TRBV7-3 to TRBJ2-3; TRBD2 agrees at 10 bases. Germline V gene data show CDR1 as SGHTA and CDR2 as FQGTGA. This CDR3 comprises 18 residues. After removal of 5 bases from V and 1 base from J, the junction contained 12 bases not matched to a gene. The CDR3 here is CASSPPGLAFSGTDTQYF. In DNA, the CDR3 is TGTGCCAGCAGCCCCCCGGGACTAGCGTTCAGTGGCACAGATACGCAGTATTTT.

A single count supports this clone. The CDR3 here is CASSFGPGFQPQHF. The DNA for the CDR3 is TGTGCCAGCAGTTTTGGTCCCGGGTTTCAGCCCCAGCATTTT. J is TRBJ1-5 and V is TRBV6-5; D is unclear. CDR1 MNHEY and CDR2 SVGAGI come from the germline V gene. With 4 bases removed from V and 6 bases from J, the gap between germline ends came to 13 bases. The CDR3 totals 14 residues.